Below, 21 T cell receptor beta chains from the same sample are listed, as sequenced in a study of blood T cell repertoires in COVID-19. Method: immunoSEQ multiplex PCR; TCRdb's copy keeps in-frame clones and lacks some. Of over 100,000 clones in the sample, 60% to 75% were seen once. The material sequenced was peripheral blood. The receptors were gathered from an older woman with acute or convalescent COVID-19.

The V call is TRBV28, the J call TRBJ2-1; perhaps TRBD2 as D (5 bases). The CDR3 runs to 16 residues. V lost 8 bases, J lost 1 base, and 18 bases lay in between. The germline V gene has CDR1 MDHEN and CDR2 SYDVKM. The DNA of the CDR3 is TGTGCCAGCGCCCGGGATAGCGAAGTTTCCTACAATGAGCAGTTCTTC. This encodes CASARDSEVSYNEQFF.

The chain couples TRBV5-1 to TRBJ2-3; 9 nucleotides line up with TRBD1. CDR1 and CDR2 from the germline V gene are SGHRS and YFSETQ. Unmatched junction bases numbered 1, after V lost 0 bases and J lost 2 bases. The CDR3 sequence is 15 residues long. The CDR3 region has the DNA TGCGCCAGCAGCTTGGGACAGGGGGTCACAGATACGCAGTATTTT. This codes for CASSLGQGVTDTQYF.

This clone appeared a few times. The rearrangement links TRBV3-1 (or the pseudogene TRBV3-2) to TRBJ1-6; D ambiguous. Trimming stripped 6 bases from V and 9 bases from J, with 18 bases between. The V gene's germline CDR1 is LGHDT and CDR2 YNNKEL (reference sequence). The CDR3 contains 15 residues. The CDR3 nucleotides read TGTGCCAGCAGTCCCACGGGCAGAGGGATTTCACCCCTCCACTTT. It codes for CASSPTGRGISPLHF.

The rearrangement joins TRBV18 to TRBJ1-6, with D hard to call. V was trimmed by 3 bases and J by 4 bases, leaving 10 bases between them. The CDR3 length is 15 residues. Germline V gene sequence: CDR1 KGHSH, CDR2 LQKENI. Here the CDR3 reads CASSPRDRYNSPLHF. CDR3 nucleotide sequence: TGTGCCAGCTCACCGAGGGATCGATATAATTCACCCCTCCACTTT. Together with reference TRBV18 and TRBJ1-6, the CDR3 gives the full variable domain: NAGVMQNPRHLVRRRGQEARLRCSPMKGHSHVYWYRQLPEEGLKFMVYLQKENIIDESGMPKERFSAEFPKEGPSILRIQQVVRGDSAAYFCASSPRDRYNSPLHFGNGTRLTVT.

This chain links TRBV5-1 with TRBJ1-1, with D tentatively TRBD1 (5 bases). Per germline, CDR1 SGHRS and CDR2 YFSETQ. The CDR3 totals 15 residues. V shed 4 bases and J shed 1 base, with 14 bases lying between them. In DNA form, the CDR3 reads TGCGCCAGCAGCCCTGGTTTAGGGGCGAACACTGAAGCTTTCTTT. As protein: CASSPGLGANTEAFF.

The J gene is TRBJ2-1, the V gene TRBV10-1; tentative D call: TRBD2 (6 bases). Germline loops: CDR1 WNHNN, CDR2 SYGVQD (reference sequence). The CDR3 is made up of 16 amino acids. V lost 4 bases and J 1 base, leaving 14 bases between the germline ends. CDR3 in amino acids: CASSADFSGSYNEQFF. DNA for the CDR3: TGCGCCAGCAGTGCGGATTTCAGCGGGTCCTACAATGAGCAGTTCTTC.

The chain carries TRBV2 and TRBJ2-2, with 9 positions matching TRBD1. The CDR3 runs to 16 residues. J gave up 1 base and V 6 bases, and 6 bases lay outside the gene matches. CDR1 and CDR2 from the germline V gene are SNHLY and FYNNEI. The DNA for the CDR3 is TGTGCCAGCAGATGGGACAGGGAGAAGAACACCGGGGAGCTGTTTTTT. Protein sequence: CASRWDREKNTGELFF.

J is TRBJ2-1 and V is TRBV25-1; 7 bases fit TRBD1. The CDR3 length is 13 residues. J gave up 10 bases and V 6 bases, and 9 bases lay outside the gene matches. CDR1 is MGHDK, CDR2 SYGVNS, per germline. The CDR3 spells CASRRQGVGEQFF. The CDR3 DNA reads as TGTGCCAGCAGACGGCAGGGGGTTGGGGAGCAGTTCTTC.

V is TRBV29-1 and J is TRBJ1-2; 9 bases fit TRBD1. V lost 3 bases and J lost 3; bases outside the gene matches: 20. This CDR3 has 19 amino acids. Germline loops: CDR1 SQVTM, CDR2 ANQGSEA. The CDR3 bases are TGCAGCGTTGATTTTACGGCGGGACAGGGACTTCTCGGCCACTATGGCTACACCTTC. Its protein is CSVDFTAGQGLLGHYGYTF. Supplemented by reference TRBV29-1 and TRBJ1-2, the full variable domain reads SAVISQKPSRDICQRGTSLTIQCQVDSQVTMMFWYRQQPGQSLTLIATANQGSEATYESGFVIDKFPISRPNLTFSTLTVSNMSPEDSSIYLCSVDFTAGQGLLGHYGYTFGSGTRLTVV.

The rearrangement uses TRBV3-1 (or the pseudogene TRBV3-2) and TRBJ2-1; tentatively, D is TRBD1 (6 bases). The CDR3 consists of 16 residues. Looked up from germline, CDR1 is LGHDT and CDR2 is YNNKEL (reference sequence). V was shortened by 5 bases and J by 0 bases, with 14 bases between the two germline ends. Here the CDR3 DNA reads TGTGCCAGCAGCTACTCAAGGGGGAGCTCCTACAATGAGCAGTTCTTC. This gives the protein CASSYSRGSSYNEQFF.

The chain is built from TRBV28 and TRBJ1-3, with D possibly TRBD1 on 6 matching bases. Trimming removed 8 bases at V and 0 bases at J, with 20 bases between. The germline CDR1 and CDR2 sequences are MDHEN and SYDVKM. The CDR3 contains 17 residues. The chain's CDR3 is CASCNAGDPSSGNTIYF. CDR3 sequence (DNA): TGTGCCAGCTGCAATGCAGGGGACCCAAGCTCTGGAAACACCATATATTTT.

The V and J genes are TRBV5-1 and TRBJ2-7, with TRBD1 matching over 7 bases. Trimming at V came to 4 bases and at J to 6 bases, leaving 13 bases not matched to a gene. The CDR3 totals 15 residues. Germline assignment: CDR1 SGHRS and CDR2 YFSETQ. CDR3 sequence: CASSPPRDSVVEQYF. The CDR3 region has the DNA TGCGCCAGCAGCCCGCCCCGGGACAGTGTGGTCGAGCAGTACTTC.

This clone was counted a single time. This rearrangement joins TRBV6-5 to TRBJ1-2, with 9 bases matching TRBD1. CDR3 length: 13 amino acids. The V and J ends lost 11 bases and 2 bases, in that order; junction bases with no gene match: 6. CDR1 is MNHEY and CDR2 is SVGAGI in the germline V gene. The CDR3 protein is CAGGTGSNYGYTF. For the CDR3, the DNA is TGTGCCGGGGGGACAGGGTCCAACTATGGCTACACCTTC.

The J gene is TRBJ2-5, the V gene TRBV5-1; 8 nucleotides align to TRBD1. The CDR3 sequence is 15 residues long. Trimming cost V 3 bases and J 5 bases; bases outside gene matches: 9. Germline V lookup: CDR1 SGHRS, CDR2 YFSETQ. CDR3 in DNA: TGCGCCAGCAGCTCAGGCGCAGGGGGCGTTGAGACCCAGTACTTC. Translating it yields CASSSGAGGVETQYF.

The chain is built from TRBV7-2 and TRBJ1-5; 11 nucleotides agree with TRBD1. The V segment lost 4 bases and the J segment 7 bases; nucleotides outside the gene matches: 12. CDR1 SGHTA and CDR2 FQGNSA come from the germline V gene. CDR3 length: 17 amino acids. CDR3 sequence reads: CASSSPGQGGGRQPQHF. In DNA, the CDR3 is TGTGCCAGCAGCTCGCCGGGACAGGGGGGGGGAAGACAGCCCCAGCATTTT.

The rearrangement links TRBV11-2 to TRBJ2-3, with a possible D match to TRBD2 (6 bases). The CDR3 contains 13 residues. Trimming cost V 5 bases and J 7 bases, with 13 bases left between them. CDR1 is SGHAT and CDR2 is FQNNGV in the germline V gene. CDR3 region: CASSGGGGYTQYF. CDR3 sequence (DNA): TGTGCCAGCAGCGGAGGTGGAGGGTATACGCAGTATTTT. Based on the CDR3 plus reference TRBV11-2 and TRBJ2-3, the full variable domain is EAGVAQSPRYKIIEKRQSVAFWCNPISGHATLYWYQQILGQGPKLLIQFQNNGVVDDSQLPKDRFSAERLKGVDSTLKIQPAKLEDSAVYLCASSGGGGYTQYFGPGTRLTVL.

The chain is built from TRBV7-3 and TRBJ2-1; TRBD1 aligns across 10 bases. Germline lookup yields CDR1 SGHTA and CDR2 FQGTGA. CDR3 length equals 16 residues. V shed 0 bases, J shed 5 bases, and the junction held 4 bases outside the gene matches. The CDR3 region is CASSLTRDRGNNEQFF. As DNA, the CDR3 is TGTGCCAGCAGCTTAACCAGGGACAGGGGAAACAATGAGCAGTTCTTC.

The chain recombines TRBV2 with TRBJ2-2, with 8 positions matching TRBD2. The junction had 17 bases not matched to a gene; V was cut back by 4 bases and J by 4 bases. CDR3 length equals 19 residues. Germline V CDR1 and CDR2: SNHLY, FYNNEI. This chain's CDR3 is CASSASRGGAGGITGELFF. In DNA, the CDR3 is TGTGCCAGCAGTGCGTCGAGGGGAGGGGCGGGAGGTATCACCGGGGAGCTGTTTTTT.

This clone was counted only a few times. This chain uses TRBV6-5 with TRBJ1-6, with D possibly matching TRBD1 (5 bases). V was pared by 6 bases and J by 15 bases, with 15 bases between. Germline V gives CDR1 MNHEY, CDR2 SVGAGI. The CDR3 length is 12 residues. The CDR3, as DNA: TGTGCCAGCAGGACGGGGGACGGCGTCCTCCACTTT. Residues: CASRTGDGVLHF.

V usage is TRBV4-3 and J usage is TRBJ1-5, with no clear D. The V end was cut by 0 bases, the J end by 3 bases, with 9 bases between. The germline gives CDR1 LGHNA, CDR2 YSLEER. This CDR3 has 15 residues. The CDR3 nucleotides read TGCGCCAGCAGCCAAGATTGGGCAGTCAATCAGCCCCAGCATTTT. Its protein is CASSQDWAVNQPQHF.

The chain links TRBV29-1 to TRBJ2-2; 9 bases map to TRBD1. The CDR3 is made up of 14 amino acids. Germline CDR1 SQVTM, CDR2 ANQGSEA. Germline trimming cut 7 bases from V and 5 bases from J; bases unmatched to any gene: 8. This CDR3 reads CSAMTGTGTGELFF. CDR3 DNA: TGCAGCGCCATGACCGGGACAGGGACCGGGGAGCTGTTTTTT.